The next 20 T cell receptor beta chains were all read from a single sample in a study of blood T cell repertoires in COVID-19 (TCRdb year 2020). The protocol used for the library was the immunoSEQ multiplex PCR assay. TCRdb's version of the immuneACCESS table is confined to in-frame rearrangements and falls short of the full clone set. An unresolved V gene accounts for under half of the shortfall where checked; the remainder is of unknown origin. Recorded for this sample are about 280,000 clones; around nine tenths of them occurred a single time. Of the sample, under 2.5% is held by the ten largest clones. The sample taken for sequencing was PBMCs or T cells enriched from blood (not recorded which). Source of these receptors: a woman aged 55-69 years who had recovered from COVID-19.

The rearrangement uses TRBV28 and TRBJ1-5; weak D call: TRBD1 (5 bases). CDR1 MDHEN and CDR2 SYDVKM come from the germline V gene. The CDR3 has 14 amino acids. Trimming took off 3 bases at V and 6 bases at J, with 12 bases between the two ends. CDR3 sequence: CASSFNRWGQPQHF. The CDR3 DNA sequence: TGTGCCAGCAGTTTCAACAGGTGGGGTCAGCCCCAGCATTTT.

This chain joins TRBV4-1 and TRBJ1-1; 11 nucleotides match TRBD1. Germline V gene sequence: CDR1 MGHRA, CDR2 YSYEKL. This CDR3 has 16 amino acids. V lost 4 bases and J lost 3; bases outside the gene matches: 7. Written as DNA, the CDR3 is TGCGCCAGCAGCCTTGGGACAGGGGGTTTTTACACTGAAGCTTTCTTT. It is translated as CASSLGTGGFYTEAFF.

The chain carries TRBV3-1 (or the pseudogene TRBV3-2) and TRBJ2-2, with D uncertain. Germline CDR1 LGHDT, CDR2 YNNKEL (reference sequence). V lost 4 bases and J 6 bases, leaving 18 bases between the germline ends. The CDR3 loop spans 16 amino acids. CDR3 sequence reads: CASSRHEPDLPGELFF. As DNA, the CDR3 is TGTGCCAGCAGCCGCCACGAACCCGATCTACCCGGGGAGCTGTTTTTT.

This clone came up a few times. The V and J genes are TRBV28 and TRBJ1-6; D possibly corresponds to TRBD1 (5 bases). The V and J ends lost 5 bases and 6 bases respectively, with 11 bases between them. The CDR3 extends over 14 amino acids. Germline V gene data show CDR1 as MDHEN and CDR2 as SYDVKM. For the CDR3, the DNA is TGTGCCAGCAGTCCAGGGCTGAGTAATTCACCCCTCCACTTT. Its protein product is CASSPGLSNSPLHF.

The rearrangement uses TRBV7-3 and TRBJ2-7, with D tentatively TRBD1 (5 bases). Per germline, CDR1 SGHTA and CDR2 FQGTGA. The CDR3 has 15 amino acids. With 2 bases removed from V and 1 base from J, the gap between germline ends came to 12 bases. CDR3 amino acids: CASSLLSRGSYEQYF. For the CDR3, the DNA is TGTGCCAGCAGCTTACTCTCTAGGGGATCCTACGAGCAGTACTTC. Combining the CDR3 with reference TRBV7-3 and TRBJ2-7 gives the whole variable domain GAGVSQTPSNKVTEKGKYVELRCDPISGHTALYWYRQSLGQGPEFLIYFQGTGAADDSGLPNDRFFAVRPEGSVSTLKIQRTERGDSAVYLCASSLLSRGSYEQYFGPGTRLTVT.

The rearrangement links TRBV19 to TRBJ1-5, with no clear D. The V end was cut by 9 bases, the J end by 7 bases, with 25 bases between. Germline CDR1 and CDR2: LNHDA and SQIVND (reference sequence). The CDR3 totals 16 residues. CDR3 sequence reads: CASLTADGRSGQPQHF. CDR3 coding DNA: TGTGCCAGCTTAACAGCGGACGGCCGTTCGGGACAGCCCCAGCATTTT.

The chain couples TRBV6-5 to TRBJ2-7, with TRBD2 matching over 9 bases. J lost 3 bases, V lost 5 bases, and 8 bases had no gene match. The CDR3 consists of 15 residues. Germline V gene data show CDR1 as MNHEY and CDR2 as SVGAGI. In nucleotides, the CDR3 is TGTGCCAGCAGTAACCTAGCGGGAAGCCTCTACGAGCAGTACTTC. Amino acids: CASSNLAGSLYEQYF.

This clone was counted a few times. The chain's CDR3 is CASSEWVSDEKLFF. Here the CDR3 DNA reads TGCGCCAGCAGTGAATGGGTCAGCGATGAAAAACTGTTTTTT. This chain uses TRBV10-1 with TRBJ1-4; D unresolved. The length of the CDR3 is 14 residues. V lost 3 bases and J lost 6, with 11 bases in between. Germline assignment: CDR1 WNHNN and CDR2 SYGVQD (reference sequence).

This rearrangement joins TRBV11-1 to TRBJ2-3; 11 positions match TRBD2. The CDR3 consists of 15 residues. The ends lost 5 bases at V and 1 base at J; junction bases unmatched: 2. Germline V gene sequence: CDR1 SGHAT, CDR2 FQDESV (reference sequence). CDR3 sequence reads: CASSQTSGGTDTQYF. CDR3 sequence (DNA): TGTGCCAGCAGCCAGACTAGCGGGGGCACAGATACGCAGTATTTT.

The V gene is TRBV30, the J gene TRBJ2-1; TRBD2 agrees at 9 bases. The junction had 4 bases not matched to a gene; V was cut back by 0 bases and J by 7 bases. CDR3 length: 14 amino acids. The V gene's germline CDR1 is GTSNPN and CDR2 SVGIG (reference sequence). The CDR3 protein is CAWSVKAGGNEQFF. The DNA for the CDR3 is TGTGCCTGGAGTGTAAAAGCGGGGGGTAATGAGCAGTTCTTC.

This chain links TRBV5-1 with TRBJ2-4, with 9 bases lining up with TRBD1. The CDR3 loop spans 14 amino acids. The germline V gene has CDR1 SGHRS and CDR2 YFSETQ. The V and J ends lost 5 bases and 8 bases, in that order; junction bases with no gene match: 8. The CDR3 protein is CASSSGTGMDIQYF. As DNA, the CDR3 is TGCGCCAGCAGTTCCGGGACAGGGATGGACATTCAGTACTTC.

The gene calls are TRBV4-2 and TRBJ1-4, with a tentative D call TRBD1 (6 bases). The germline gives CDR1 LGHNA, CDR2 YNFKEQ. Between the trimmed V and J ends, which lost 3 bases and 8 bases, there was a span of 7 bases. The CDR3 contains 12 residues. CDR3 loop: CASSQRGEKLFF. CDR3 DNA sequence: TGTGCCAGCAGCCAGAGGGGGGAAAAACTGTTTTTT.

The table lists this clone with a few counts. V gene TRBV6-5 combines with J gene TRBJ1-3; tentatively, D is TRBD1 (6 bases). Germline V CDR1 and CDR2: MNHEY, SVGAGI. This CDR3 comprises 15 residues. V was trimmed by 8 bases and J by 1 base, leaving 15 bases between them. The CDR3, as DNA: TGTGCCAGCCAACTCCAGGGGCCGTCTGGAAACACCATATATTTT. Protein sequence: CASQLQGPSGNTIYF.

The chain links TRBV19 to TRBJ1-6, with D perhaps matching TRBD1 (5 bases). Trimming shortened V by 3 bases and J by 9 bases, and 18 bases separated the two germline ends. The CDR3 is 16 residues long. Germline lookup yields CDR1 LNHDA and CDR2 SQIVND (reference sequence). The CDR3 nucleotides are TGTGCCAGTAGTATCGACAGTAACTTTTTCTCTTCACCCCTCCACTTT. The encoded protein is CASSIDSNFFSSPLHF.

The CDR3 DNA reads TGTGCCAGCAGTTCGGGAGAGACCTACGAGCAGTACTTC. It codes for CASSSGETYEQYF. The chain recombines TRBV6-2 or TRBV6-3 with TRBJ2-7; perhaps TRBD2 as D (6 bases). Trimming removed 4 bases at V and 2 bases at J, with 9 bases between. The CDR3 is made up of 13 amino acids. Germline CDR1 is MNHEY and CDR2 is SVGEGT.

The chain combines TRBV6-6 with TRBJ1-2; TRBD1 is a possible D gene (6 bases). V lost 2 bases and J lost 6, with 13 bases in between. The CDR3 contains 14 residues. Germline-derived CDR1 and CDR2 are MNHNY and SVGAGI (reference sequence). CDR3 nucleotide sequence: TGTGCCAGCAGTTACCTAGGGGGGGGCGATGGCTACACCTTC. It codes for CASSYLGGGDGYTF.

V and J are TRBV4-1 and TRBJ2-1, with 8 bases lining up with TRBD2. CDR1 and CDR2 from the germline V gene are MGHRA and YSYEKL. The length of the CDR3 is 16 residues. V gave up 4 bases and J gave up 1 base; unmatched junction bases: 6. The CDR3 nucleotides read TGCGCCAGCAGCCCCCGGGCGGGGGGATCCTACAATGAGCAGTTCTTC. It specifies CASSPRAGGSYNEQFF.

V usage is TRBV12-3 or TRBV12-4 and J usage is TRBJ1-5, with D hard to call. The CDR3 extends over 11 amino acids. Trimming removed 4 bases at V and 5 bases at J, with 3 bases between. The CDR3 bases are TGTGCCAGCAGTTCCTATCAGCCCCAGCATTTT. It is translated as CASSSYQPQHF.

The chain combines TRBV28 with TRBJ2-3, with D unresolved. The V gene lost 8 bases and the J gene lost 3 bases, with 6 bases spanning the gap. This CDR3 spans 11 amino acids. In germline, CDR1 is MDHEN, CDR2 SYDVKM. The CDR3 is CASRATDTQYF. In DNA, the CDR3 is TGTGCCAGCCGTGCGACAGATACGCAGTATTTT.

V usage is TRBV5-1 and J usage is TRBJ2-7, with TRBD2 matching 8 bases. Germline V gives CDR1 SGHRS, CDR2 YFSETQ. Trimming removed 3 bases from V and 0 bases from J; junction bases left unmatched: 2. This CDR3 is 14 amino acids long. The CDR3 nucleotides read TGCGCCAGCAGCTGGAGCGGGAGCTCCTACGAGCAGTACTTC. It specifies CASSWSGSSYEQYF. The full variable domain, with the rest looked up from reference TRBV5-1 and TRBJ2-7, is KAGVTQTPRYLIKTRGQQVTLSCSPISGHRSVSWYQQTPGQGLQFLFEYFSETQRNKGNFPGRFSGRQFSNSRSEMNVSTLELGDSALYLCASSWSGSSYEQYFGPGTRLTVT.